What follows is one T cell receptor (beta chain) and its context. Its antigen remains unknown. TCRdb's table, derived via immunoSEQ multiplex PCR, lists solely in-frame clones and lacks some. The repertoire includes 440,000 or so clones, 90% of them detected once, and roughly 3.9% sits in the top ten. This sample is drawn from a study of Ad26.COV2.S vaccination and SARS-CoV-2 variants. Study in general: Intramuscular Ad26.COV2.S at 5x10^10 or 1x10^11 viral particles.

Overall study findings and caveats: Reportedly, spike-specific CD8+ and CD4+ T cell responses achieved substantial breadth once vaccination had taken place. The TCR breadth and depth analyses may have produced an underestimate of total T cell responses.

The CDR3 extends over 17 amino acids. V was trimmed by 4 bases and J by 0 bases, leaving 16 bases between them. Germline CDR1 reads MNHEY; CDR2 reads SVGEGT. The treatment denotes: over 15 received Ad26.COV2.S at low or high dose, single or two shots; 5 received placebo; per-sample allocation not given. Samples analyzed were those drawn on day 63 after the first vaccine or placebo injection. Material: peripheral blood, obtained in a trial of Ad26.COV2.S vaccine versus placebo. This chain connects TRBV6-2 or TRBV6-3 to TRBJ2-4, with a tentative D call TRBD2 (6 bases). The receptor's source is a person between 18 and 65 years old who received the Ad26.COV2.S COVID-19 vaccine or a placebo. DNA of the CDR3: TGTGCCAGCAGTTTCGGGACTCTAGACTTAGCCAAAAACATTCAGTACTTC. This codes for CASSFGTLDLAKNIQYF.